This TCR beta chain is drawn from a study of T-cell reconstitution after alpha-beta-depleted transplantation in children. A TCRbeta library incorporating unique molecular identifiers was prepared. TCRdb reanalysed the PCR reads using MiXCR and keeps one entry per CDR3 protein. The sample carries a few hundred thousand distinct CDR3 sequences, more than 9% recorded once. Trimming took 5 bases from V and 13 from J, leaving 12 bases between them. CDR3 size: 11 residues. Germline lookup yields CDR1 SGHTA and CDR2 FQGNSA. This clonotype was sampled from a human donor who donated a stem cell graft to a child with SCID. Here the sequenced sample was PBMCs from the stem cell graft donor, taken from the stem cell graft. The V and J genes are TRBV7-2 and TRBJ2-1; D is perhaps TRBD1 or TRBD2 (5 bases each). CDR3 nucleotide sequence: TGTGCCAGCAGCCCCGGGGCGGTCCAGTTCTTC. The encoded protein is CASSPGAVQFF.